Each of the 18 T cell receptor beta chains below was sequenced from the same sample in a study of lymphopenia after photon versus proton radiotherapy. This table comes from immunoSEQ multiplex PCR, and its TCRdb copy is limited to in-frame clones, with some not included. The sample consists of about 65,000 clones, about nine tenths of them appearing once. The sequencing here drew on peripheral blood, taken from a patient treated with proton-based radiotherapy. The source is an elderly man with esophageal cancer.

The chain combines TRBV11-3 with TRBJ2-1, with D possibly TRBD1 on 6 matching bases. The CDR3 covers 16 residues. CDR1 SGHNT and CDR2 YENEEA come from the germline V gene. V dropped 5 bases and J dropped 9 bases, with 23 bases sitting between them. The CDR3: CASSAHHQGGRGEQFF. The DNA for the CDR3 is TGTGCCAGCAGCGCCCATCACCAAGGGGGTAGAGGTGAGCAGTTCTTC.

The V call is TRBV5-6, the J call TRBJ1-1, with TRBD1 matching over 11 bases. V trimming: 2 bases; J trimming: 4 bases; junction bases outside the gene matches: 4. Germline assignment: CDR1 SGHDT and CDR2 YYEEEE. The CDR3 has 15 amino acids. CDR3 in DNA: TGTGCCAGCAGCTTTGGGACAGGGGGTCGCACTGAAGCTTTCTTT. Its translation: CASSFGTGGRTEAFF.

The chain uses TRBV7-6 and TRBJ1-6; 12 bases match TRBD1. The ends lost 0 bases at V and 10 bases at J; junction bases unmatched: 1. From germline, CDR1 is SGHVS and CDR2 FNYEAQ. The CDR3 runs to 15 residues. CDR3 sequence (DNA): TGTGCCAGCAGCTTAGCGGGGACAGGGGGCTCACCCCTCCACTTT. Translated: CASSLAGTGGSPLHF.

V is TRBV30 and J is TRBJ2-7; D may be TRBD2 (5 bases). Germline V lookup: CDR1 GTSNPN, CDR2 SVGIG (reference sequence). The CDR3 spans 13 residues. The V gene lost 0 bases and the J gene lost 4 bases, with 10 bases spanning the gap. The CDR3 nucleotides read TGTGCCTGGAGTGTCCGGGGTGCGTACGAGCAGTACTTC. It translates to CAWSVRGAYEQYF.

This chain uses TRBV7-2 with TRBJ1-5; possible D gene TRBD1, 5 bases. The V end lost 5 bases, the J end lost 7 bases, and 12 bases lay between the germline ends. This CDR3 comprises 13 residues. Germline lookup yields CDR1 SGHTA and CDR2 FQGNSA. In DNA, the CDR3 is TGTGCCAGCAGCGAGGGAGGGGCCCAGCCCCAGCATTTT. Translated, it gives CASSEGGAQPQHF.

The V and J genes are TRBV4-3 and TRBJ2-7; D is possibly TRBD2 (6 bases). This CDR3 region has 16 residues. Germline loops: CDR1 LGHNA, CDR2 YSLEER. Trimming stripped 0 bases from V and 0 bases from J, with 12 bases between. DNA for the CDR3: TGCGCCAGCAGCCAAGATTGGACTACCAGCTCCTACGAGCAGTACTTC. This gives the protein CASSQDWTTSSYEQYF.

The chain has TRBV15 and TRBJ2-3, with D perhaps matching TRBD1 (5 bases). Trimming pared 1 base from V and 1 base from J, leaving 12 bases between. CDR3 size: 16 residues. The germline CDR1 and CDR2 sequences are LNHNV and YYDKDF (reference sequence). The CDR3 bases are TGTGCCACCAGCAGAGTCGCAGGGTCCGGCACAGATACGCAGTATTTT. Translating it yields CATSRVAGSGTDTQYF.

This clone came up a few times. J is TRBJ1-1 and V is TRBV7-9, with D unresolved. V lost 1 base, J lost 5 bases, and 8 bases lay in between. Germline CDR1 and CDR2: SEHNR and FQNEAQ (reference sequence). CDR3 length: 13 residues. CDR3 nucleotides: TGTGCCAGCAGCTTAGTAGCAAAAACTGAAGCTTTCTTT. It codes for CASSLVAKTEAFF.

This chain links TRBV5-4 with TRBJ1-1; maybe TRBD1 (6 bases). V was shortened by 2 bases and J by 1 base, with 9 bases between the two germline ends. The germline V gene encodes CDR1 SGHNT and CDR2 YYREEE (reference sequence). The CDR3 totals 14 residues. The CDR3 DNA sequence: TGTGCCAGCAGCTTCGGGACACAGAACACTGAAGCTTTCTTT. Its translation: CASSFGTQNTEAFF.

V is TRBV7-2 and J is TRBJ1-2; 9 nucleotides agree with TRBD1. V shed 5 bases, J shed 4 bases, and the junction held 8 bases outside the gene matches. The CDR3 covers 15 residues. Per germline, CDR1 SGHTA and CDR2 FQGNSA. The CDR3 DNA sequence: TGTGCCAGCAGCGAGCCAGACAGGGGGGGCTATGGCTACACCTTC. Translation: CASSEPDRGGYGYTF.

This chain uses TRBV29-1 with TRBJ2-1, with no clear D. V lost 4 bases to trimming and J lost 2 bases, with 9 bases between them. The V gene's germline CDR1 is SQVTM and CDR2 ANQGSEA. This CDR3 is 13 amino acids long. CDR3 sequence: CSVGLSAYNEQFF. The CDR3 DNA follows: TGCAGCGTTGGACTTTCAGCCTACAATGAGCAGTTCTTC.

The chain uses TRBV10-3 and TRBJ1-2; the D is unclear. Germline V lookup: CDR1 ENHRY, CDR2 SYGVKD. The CDR3 is 14 residues long. Trimming left V 3 bases short and J 2 bases short, with 10 bases between. The CDR3, as DNA: TGTGCCATCAGTGAACGGCCTTCGAACTATGGCTACACCTTC. Amino acids: CAISERPSNYGYTF.

The genes are TRBV7-8 and TRBJ1-2; D is ambiguous. Germline V gene sequence: CDR1 SGHVS, CDR2 FQNEAQ. This CDR3 region has 13 residues. Trimming removed 2 bases at V and 7 bases at J, with 11 bases between. The chain's CDR3 is CASSLSGRVGYTF. As DNA, the CDR3 is TGTGCCAGCAGCTTATCAGGAAGGGTTGGCTACACCTTC.

The chain uses TRBV4-3 and TRBJ1-3; D is possibly TRBD1 (5 bases). There are 15 residues in the CDR3. The V and J ends lost 4 bases and 3 bases respectively, with 13 bases between them. Germline V gene data show CDR1 as LGHNA and CDR2 as YSLEER. The CDR3 sequence is CASSRDSLLGNTIYF. CDR3 in DNA: TGCGCCAGCAGCCGAGACAGTTTGCTTGGAAACACCATATATTTT.

The V gene is TRBV23-1, the J gene TRBJ1-3; no definite D call. TRBV23-1 is identified as an open reading frame with a role that is uncertain. This CDR3 contains 14 residues. V lost 8 bases to trimming and J lost 0 bases, with 11 bases between them. CDR3 residues: CASYTRNSGNTIYF. The CDR3 region has the DNA TGCGCCAGCTACACCCGAAACTCTGGAAACACCATATATTTT.

The V call is TRBV27, the J call TRBJ2-6; D uncertain. Germline CDR1 MNHEY, CDR2 SMNVEV (reference sequence). The CDR3 is made up of 16 amino acids. Trimming cost V 2 bases and J 14 bases, with 22 bases left between them. The CDR3 loop is CASSLTGATMLGLLTF. The CDR3 nucleotides read TGTGCCAGCAGTTTAACGGGTGCGACCATGCTCGGGCTCCTGACTTTC.

The rearrangement uses TRBV6-1 and TRBJ2-1, with D possibly TRBD1 on 6 matching bases. CDR1 and CDR2 from the germline V gene are MNHNS and SASEGT. This CDR3 has 15 residues. Between the trimmed V and J ends, which lost 6 bases and 0 bases, there was a span of 12 bases. CDR3 DNA: TGTGCCAGCAGACAGGGTCAGGACTCCTACAATGAGCAGTTCTTC. The encoded protein is CASRQGQDSYNEQFF.

The chain links TRBV7-2 to TRBJ2-7; 8 nucleotides match TRBD1. CDR3 length equals 15 residues. V was clipped by 1 base and J by 2 bases; unmatched bases: 4. Per the germline V gene, CDR1 is SGHTA and CDR2 is FQGNSA. CDR3 region: CASSLGQGSPYEQYF. The CDR3 DNA reads TGTGCCAGCAGCTTAGGACAGGGGTCCCCCTACGAGCAGTACTTC. The whole variable domain, remainder taken from reference TRBV7-2 and TRBJ2-7, is GAGVSQSPSNKVTEKGKDVELRCDPISGHTALYWYRQSLGQGLEFLIYFQGNSAPDKSGLPSDRFSAERTGGSVSTLTIQRTQQEDSAVYLCASSLGQGSPYEQYFGPGTRLTVT.